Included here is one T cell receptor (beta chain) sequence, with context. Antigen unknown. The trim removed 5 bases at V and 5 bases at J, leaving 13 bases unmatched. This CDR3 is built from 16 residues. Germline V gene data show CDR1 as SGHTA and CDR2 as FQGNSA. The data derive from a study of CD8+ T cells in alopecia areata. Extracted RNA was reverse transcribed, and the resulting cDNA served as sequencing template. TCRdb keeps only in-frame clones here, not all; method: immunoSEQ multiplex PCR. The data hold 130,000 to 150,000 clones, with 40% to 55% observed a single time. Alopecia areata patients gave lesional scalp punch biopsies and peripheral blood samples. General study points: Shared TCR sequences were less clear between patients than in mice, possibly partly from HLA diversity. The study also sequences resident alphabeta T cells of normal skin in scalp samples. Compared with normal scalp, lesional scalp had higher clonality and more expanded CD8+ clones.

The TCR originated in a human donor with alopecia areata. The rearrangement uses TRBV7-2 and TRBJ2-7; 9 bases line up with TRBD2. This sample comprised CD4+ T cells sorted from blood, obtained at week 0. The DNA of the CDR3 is TGTGCCAGCAGCCGTTACTCTAGCGGGACGATAGACGAGCAGTACTTC. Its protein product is CASSRYSSGTIDEQYF.